This T cell receptor beta chain was sequenced for a study of regulatory T cells in long-lasting Graves disease. The germline V and J ends were trimmed by 3 bases and 4 bases, with 12 bases remaining between them. Germline CDR1 and CDR2: SEHNR and FQNEAQ (reference sequence). The CDR3 has 14 residues. The sample's time point: newly diagnosed GD, antithyroid drugs for less than 3 months. RNA from PBMCs was the source of the TCR library. Relying on iRepertoire HTBI primers and Arm-PCR of CDR3 regions, the team built TCR beta libraries. MiXCR, applied by TCRdb to the multiplex PCR reads, yields one record per CDR3 protein. The sample consists of 360,000 or so distinct CDR3 sequences, over 15% of them appearing once. The sample holds many counts of this clonotype. The sample also formed part of further work on T cells in Graves' hyperthyroidism and ophthalmopathy.

This sequence originates from a man aged 40-55 years with Graves disease. The material was peripheral blood mononuclear cells (PBMCs), obtained at new diagnosis, from a patient treated with antithyroid drugs. The chain links TRBV7-9 to TRBJ2-5, with a possible D match to TRBD1 (6 bases). The CDR3 loop reads CASSFRTVSETQYF. The CDR3 DNA reads TGTGCCAGCAGCTTCCGGACAGTTTCAGAGACCCAGTACTTC.